This T cell receptor beta chain stems from a study of identical twins. Looked up from germline, CDR1 is DFQATT and CDR2 is SNEGSKA (reference sequence). The V end was cut by 0 bases, the J end by 5 bases, with 13 bases between. CDR3 length: 15 residues. This clonotype has at least ten counts. TCRdb recomputed calls from the 5' RACE reads with MiXCR, one row per CDR3 protein. The table lists around 570,000 distinct CDR3 sequences, more than 9% of them singletons. This same sample was also part of a study on yellow fever vaccine responses in identical twins.

This chain links TRBV20-1 with TRBJ2-2; maybe TRBD2 (6 bases). Input material: PBMCs. The clonotype originates from a woman aged 18-35 years in good health. This chain's CDR3 is CSARDRVRGTGELFF. The CDR3 DNA reads as TGCAGTGCTAGAGATAGGGTTCGGGGGACCGGGGAGCTGTTTTTT.